This T cell receptor (beta chain) is drawn from a study of T-cell memory formation after mild COVID-19. General study results and limits: While clones contracting from day 15 to 85 were balanced between CD4 and CD8, later expanders leaned CD4+.

With V trimmed by 2 bases and J by 2 bases, 6 bases remained unmatched. The CDR3 runs 15 residues. Concerning this clonotype: Its target is unknown.

TCR alpha and TCR beta cDNA libraries carrying sample barcodes and UMIs came from 5'RACE with constant-segment primers. One entry per CDR3 protein results from TCRdb running MiXCR on the 5' RACE reads. The repertoire holds roughly 100,000 distinct CDR3 sequences, with roughly 12% as singletons. The chain has TRBV12-3 or TRBV12-4 and TRBJ2-7; TRBD1 matches at 7 bases. This receptor was taken from an adult woman who had mild COVID-19 (a few samples of this study predate the infection). Cell type and time point are not known. The sample comprised PBMCs or a T cell subset sorted from them (not recorded which). The CDR3 DNA follows: TGTGCCAGCAGTTTACTGGGGACAGACCCCTACGAGCAGTACTTC. Protein product: CASSLLGTDPYEQYF.